This record covers a single TCR beta chain. Unmatched junction bases numbered 5, after V lost 6 bases and J lost 4 bases. The CDR3 sequence is 14 residues long. These data belong to a study of T-cell memory formation after mild COVID-19. TCRdb ran MiXCR on the 5' RACE reads and lists one entry per CDR3 protein. The sample comprises a few hundred thousand distinct CDR3 sequences, 25% of which are singletons, and approximately 13% rests with the top ten. Sequenced material: PBMCs or a T cell subset sorted from them (not recorded which). This chain connects TRBV12-3 or TRBV12-4 to TRBJ1-2; 10 bases fit TRBD1. The sequence was collected from an adult woman who had mild COVID-19 (a few samples of this study predate the infection). Cell type and time point are not known. CDR3 sequence reads: CASSLTGGRYGYTF. For the CDR3, the DNA is TGTGCCAGCAGCTTGACAGGGGGCCGCTATGGCTACACCTTC.